These 32 T cell receptor beta chains came from one sample sequenced in a study of persistence of HIV-infected CD4 T cells. The libraries were made with immunoSEQ version 4 in survey mode. The repertoire was sequenced with immunoSEQ multiplex PCR; TCRdb's copy has only in-frame clones and lacks some. The table records roughly 41,000 clones, over 80% of them present only once. Lysates of CMV-infected fibroblasts at around 9.8 ug/mL stimulated these cells. Memory cells lacking CD40L and CD69 with high CD45RO were sorted. These receptors are not linked to any known antigen. This specimen was CD4+ T cells sorted from PBMCs after approximately 18-hour stimulation, taken from a patient who received antiretroviral therapy. These TCRs come from an adult man with HIV who was CMV-seropositive.

J is TRBJ1-1 and V is TRBV11-3; D is unresolved. Germline lookup yields CDR1 SGHNT and CDR2 YENEEA. V shed 1 base and J shed 1 base, with 10 bases lying between them. The CDR3 loop spans 15 amino acids. CDR3 DNA sequence: TGTGCCAGCAGCTTAGGGGCGGACCAGAACACTGAAGCTTTCTTT. Its translation: CASSLGADQNTEAFF. Full variable domain (outside the CDR3, taken from reference TRBV11-3 and TRBJ1-1): EAGVVQSPRYKIIEKKQPVAFWCNPISGHNTLYWYLQNLGQGPELLIRYENEEAVDDSQLPKDRFSAERLKGVDSTLKIQPAELGDSAVYLCASSLGADQNTEAFFGQGTRLTVV.

The chain employs TRBV5-1 and TRBJ1-4; the D gene is possibly TRBD1 (5 bases). Trimming pared 0 bases from V and 5 bases from J, leaving 14 bases between. The CDR3 runs to 16 residues. CDR1 is SGHRS, CDR2 YFSETQ, per germline. In DNA form, the CDR3 reads TGCGCCAGCAGCTTGGCACCGAGGGGACCAAATGAAAAACTGTTTTTT. Its translation is CASSLAPRGPNEKLFF.

The V call is TRBV5-1, the J call TRBJ2-4, with 7 bases matching TRBD2. The germline V gene encodes CDR1 SGHRS and CDR2 YFSETQ. V dropped 0 bases and J dropped 3; count of bases not matched to a gene: 6. The CDR3 totals 16 residues. In DNA, the CDR3 is TGCGCCAGCAGCTTGGTAGGGGCGGGGGACAAAAACATTCAGTACTTC. As protein: CASSLVGAGDKNIQYF.

The chain combines TRBV2 with TRBJ1-2; 9 bases map to TRBD1. From germline, CDR1 is SNHLY and CDR2 FYNNEI. The CDR3 is 14 amino acids. V lost 4 bases to trimming and J lost 5 bases; unmatched junction nucleotides: 5. CDR3 sequence reads: CASSGTGAGYGYTF. The CDR3, as DNA: TGTGCCAGCAGTGGGACAGGGGCAGGGTATGGCTACACCTTC.

This chain connects TRBV12-3 or TRBV12-4 to TRBJ2-1, with a possible D match to TRBD1 (6 bases). This CDR3 is 12 amino acids long. Trimming removed 4 bases at V and 9 bases at J, with 10 bases between. The CDR3 loop is CASSWGHGEQFF. Written as DNA, the CDR3 is TGTGCCAGCAGTTGGGGACACGGTGAGCAGTTCTTC.

This clone has just a few counts. The chain joins TRBV3-1 (or the pseudogene TRBV3-2) to TRBJ2-2; D is possibly TRBD2 (6 bases). V dropped 1 base and J dropped 4 bases, with 13 bases sitting between them. Germline V gene lookup returns CDR1 LGHDT and CDR2 YNNKEL (reference sequence). CDR3 length equals 16 residues. CDR3: CASSQGLGGFTGELFF. The DNA for the CDR3 is TGTGCCAGCAGCCAAGGACTAGGAGGTTTCACCGGGGAGCTGTTTTTT.

CDR3 protein: CASSSGRINSPLHF. CDR3 nucleotides: TGTGCCAGCAGCTCAGGACGGATTAATTCACCCCTCCACTTT. The chain links TRBV5-8 to TRBJ1-6; the D is unclear. Deletions cut 3 bases from V and 6 bases from J, with 10 bases between. The germline V gene has CDR1 SGHTS and CDR2 YDEGEE. The CDR3 consists of 14 residues.

The chain has TRBV2 and TRBJ1-2, with D uncertain. This CDR3 region has 15 residues. Trimming stripped 8 bases from V and 0 bases from J, with 16 bases between. Germline CDR1 SNHLY, CDR2 FYNNEI. DNA for the CDR3: TGTGCCAGCTCTACCCGGGCCTTAGCTAACTATGGCTACACCTTC. Protein: CASSTRALANYGYTF.

V is TRBV6-1 and J is TRBJ1-2; D perhaps matches TRBD1 (6 bases). This CDR3 region has 14 residues. Deletions cut 2 bases from V and 5 bases from J, with 12 bases between. Germline CDR1 and CDR2: MNHNS and SASEGT. CDR3 sequence: CASSEFGQIYGYTF. The CDR3 DNA follows: TGTGCCAGCAGTGAATTCGGACAGATTTATGGCTACACCTTC.

This clone was counted a few times. DNA of the CDR3: TGTGCCAGCAGCTTACCGATAGGAGCGGGTGAAAAACTGTTTTTT. Translated: CASSLPIGAGEKLFF. The chain couples TRBV7-9 to TRBJ1-4, with D unclear. Germline V gives CDR1 SEHNR, CDR2 FQNEAQ (reference sequence). CDR3 length: 15 amino acids. V was shortened by 2 bases and J by 7 bases, with 14 bases between the two germline ends.

The chain uses TRBV7-9 and TRBJ2-1, with TRBD1 identical over 9 bases. CDR3 length equals 18 residues. Trimming cost V 5 bases and J 7 bases; bases outside gene matches: 18. Germline CDR1 SEHNR, CDR2 FQNEAQ (reference sequence). CDR3 coding DNA: TGTGCCAGCAGCAGTATACTCTCCAAGGGACAGGGTTGGAATGAGCAGTTCTTC. It translates to CASSSILSKGQGWNEQFF.

The V call is TRBV5-1, the J call TRBJ1-5; D is perhaps TRBD1 (5 bases). The V and J ends lost 4 bases and 5 bases respectively, with 13 bases between them. The CDR3 runs 14 residues. Germline values: CDR1 SGHRS, CDR2 YFSETQ. CDR3 amino acids: CASSPGGSDQPQHF. CDR3 sequence (DNA): TGCGCCAGCAGCCCGGGGGGTAGTGATCAGCCCCAGCATTTT.

CDR3 protein: CASSYGQGESGYTF. CDR3 DNA sequence: TGCGCCAGCAGCTACGGACAGGGCGAGAGTGGCTACACCTTC. The chain couples TRBV5-1 to TRBJ1-2; the match to TRBD1 covers 8 bases. Trimming removed 3 bases from V and 7 bases from J; junction bases left unmatched: 8. The CDR3 extends over 14 amino acids. CDR1 and CDR2 (germline): SGHRS, YFSETQ.

The genes are TRBV5-1 and TRBJ2-3; TRBD2 is a possible D gene (5 bases). The CDR3 loop spans 15 amino acids. V gave up 4 bases and J gave up 3 bases, with 15 bases separating them. Germline V gives CDR1 SGHRS, CDR2 YFSETQ. The CDR3 loop is CASSPRGGTTDTQYF. CDR3 sequence (DNA): TGCGCCAGCAGCCCCCGGGGTGGCACGACAGATACGCAGTATTTT.

The DNA for the CDR3 is TGTGCCAGCAGTGATCTGGGGGGGGGATTGGGTGAGCAGTTCTTC. This codes for CASSDLGGGLGEQFF. The chain is built from TRBV6-1 and TRBJ2-1; 7 bases agree with TRBD2. Germline assignment: CDR1 MNHNS and CDR2 SASEGT. The CDR3 is made up of 15 amino acids. J lost 9 bases, V lost 3 bases, and 11 bases had no gene match.

This chain joins TRBV27 and TRBJ2-2; D ambiguous. The germline V gene encodes CDR1 MNHEY and CDR2 SMNVEV (reference sequence). V dropped 4 bases and J dropped 6 bases, with 12 bases sitting between them. The CDR3 sequence is 14 residues long. CDR3 region: CASSYQLRAGELFF. The DNA of the CDR3 is TGTGCCAGCAGTTATCAACTTCGAGCCGGGGAGCTGTTTTTT.

The rearrangement links TRBV28 to TRBJ2-7; D not resolved. With 1 base removed from V and 3 bases from J, the gap between germline ends came to 4 bases. The CDR3 is 12 residues long. Germline V gene sequence: CDR1 MDHEN, CDR2 SYDVKM. The CDR3 here is CASSLYSYEQYF. The CDR3 nucleotides read TGTGCCAGCAGTTTATACAGCTACGAGCAGTACTTC.

CDR3 coding DNA: TGTGCCAGCAGCTTAAGGCAGGGGGCATCAGATACGCAGTATTTT. Amino acid sequence: CASSLRQGASDTQYF. This chain uses TRBV7-9 with TRBJ2-3, with 8 positions matching TRBD1. This CDR3 is 15 amino acids long. The V gene end was trimmed by 2 bases and the J gene end by 4 bases; junction bases not matched to a gene: 5. Germline V gene lookup returns CDR1 SEHNR and CDR2 FQNEAQ (reference sequence).

Comments on this clone: In the same sample, other DNA sequences code for this CDR3. The genes are TRBV6-2 or TRBV6-3 and TRBJ2-1, with 9 bases lining up with TRBD1. After removal of 4 bases from V and 5 bases from J, the junction contained 6 bases not matched to a gene. In germline, CDR1 is MNHEY, CDR2 SVGEGT. The CDR3 covers 15 residues. The chain's CDR3 is CASSFRTGGHNEQFF. CDR3 sequence (DNA): TGTGCCAGCAGTTTCCGCACAGGGGGCCACAATGAGCAGTTCTTC.

The chain joins TRBV10-2 to TRBJ2-2; 12 bases fit TRBD2. There are 15 residues in the CDR3. Germline trimming cut 6 bases from V and 7 bases from J; bases unmatched to any gene: 6. Germline-derived CDR1 and CDR2 are WSHSY and SAAADI. The CDR3 DNA follows: TGCGCCAGCAGACTAGCGGGGGGCCAGAACGGGGAGCTGTTTTTT. Protein sequence: CASRLAGGQNGELFF.

The chain links TRBV6-2 or TRBV6-3 to TRBJ1-1; D is ambiguous. The V gene's germline CDR1 is MNHEY and CDR2 SVGEGT. Trimming removed 5 bases from V and 1 base from J, with 11 bases in between. CDR3 size: 14 residues. The CDR3 region has the DNA TGTGCCAGCAGTCTGACAAGATCGAACACTGAAGCTTTCTTT. Protein: CASSLTRSNTEAFF.

V and J are TRBV6-6 and TRBJ2-5, with 8 bases aligning to TRBD1. The CDR3 loop spans 13 amino acids. Germline lookup yields CDR1 MNHNY and CDR2 SVGAGI (reference sequence). V shed 6 bases and J 4 bases; nucleotides not matched to a gene: 4. In DNA, the CDR3 is TGTGCCAGCAGGGGACAGGAGGGAGAGACCCAGTACTTC. This sequence encodes CASRGQEGETQYF.

Points on this clone: Other DNA sequences within the sample encode an identical CDR3. The chain is built from TRBV12-3 or TRBV12-4 and TRBJ1-1; D is ambiguous. The CDR3 has 13 amino acids. Trimming cost V 1 base and J 3 bases, with 6 bases left between them. The DNA of the CDR3 is TGTGCCAGCAGTTTAGAACAGTACACTGAAGCTTTCTTT. This codes for CASSLEQYTEAFF.

The chain has TRBV7-2 and TRBJ1-5, with D hard to call. The V end lost 2 bases, the J end lost 5 bases, and 10 bases lay between the germline ends. Germline V CDR1 and CDR2: SGHTA, FQGNSA. This CDR3 contains 14 residues. The CDR3 DNA follows: TGTGCCAGCAGCTTAAAGGCCTCAGATCAGCCCCAGCATTTT. Protein sequence: CASSLKASDQPQHF.

V and J are TRBV30 and TRBJ1-2; D uncertain. This CDR3 spans 14 amino acids. From germline, CDR1 is GTSNPN and CDR2 SVGIG (reference sequence). The V end lost 0 bases, the J end lost 1 base, and 9 bases lay between the germline ends. This CDR3 reads CAWSVRGINYGYTF. CDR3 nucleotide sequence: TGTGCCTGGAGTGTTAGAGGGATTAACTATGGCTACACCTTC.

V gene TRBV19 combines with J gene TRBJ2-1; TRBD1 agrees at 8 bases. This CDR3 is built from 17 residues. CDR1 and CDR2 from the germline V gene are LNHDA and SQIVND (reference sequence). V dropped 3 bases and J dropped 5; count of bases not matched to a gene: 12. CDR3 protein: CASSIISTGERDNEQFF. As DNA, the CDR3 is TGTGCCAGTAGTATCATCTCGACAGGGGAGAGGGACAATGAGCAGTTCTTC.

In DNA form, the CDR3 reads TGTGCCAGCTCTTCCTCCGGGACAGGGAACACTGAAGCTTTCTTT. It translates to CASSSSGTGNTEAFF. The V gene is TRBV18, the J gene TRBJ1-1; 8 bases align to TRBD1. Losses at the gene ends were 6 bases for V and 1 base for J; bases not matched to a gene: 7. CDR3 length: 15 residues. The germline V gene encodes CDR1 KGHSH and CDR2 LQKENI.

The J gene is TRBJ2-2, the V gene TRBV29-1; 11 bases map to TRBD2. V shed 6 bases and J 1 base; nucleotides not matched to a gene: 7. Germline-derived CDR1 and CDR2 are SQVTM and ANQGSEA. The CDR3 has 16 amino acids. The CDR3 nucleotides are TGCAGCGTCCTGACCGGGACTAGCGGGAACACCGGGGAGCTGTTTTTT. Encoded protein: CSVLTGTSGNTGELFF.

The table lists this clone with a few counts. J is TRBJ2-7 and V is TRBV5-6; D remains unclear. The CDR3 is 14 residues long. Trimming cost V 0 bases and J 5 bases, with 12 bases left between them. Per germline, CDR1 SGHDT and CDR2 YYEEEE. The CDR3 DNA is TGTGCCAGCAGCTTGGCTTTGAGTAACCACGAGCAGTACTTC. Translating gives CASSLALSNHEQYF.

CDR3 nucleotides: TGTGCCAGCAGTGAAAGGGGACAGGGGAGCGGGGAGCTGTTTTTT. Its protein is CASSERGQGSGELFF. This chain joins TRBV6-1 and TRBJ2-2, with TRBD1 identical over 10 bases. Germline assignment: CDR1 MNHNS and CDR2 SASEGT. With 2 bases clipped from V and 7 bases from J, the junction kept 4 bases outside the gene matches. This CDR3 region has 15 residues.

This clone is medium-sized in the sample. This chain joins TRBV14 and TRBJ1-6; 9 positions agree with TRBD1. V trimming: 0 bases; J trimming: 10 bases; junction bases outside the gene matches: 13. This CDR3 region has 18 residues. CDR1 SGHDN and CDR2 FVKESK come from the germline V gene. Written as DNA, the CDR3 is TGTGCCAGCAGCCAAGAGCCTCTACGACAGGGGGGTCGATCACCCCTCCACTTT. Translated: CASSQEPLRQGGRSPLHF.

This clone was detected a few times. The gene calls are TRBV19 and TRBJ2-3; TRBD2 agrees at 15 bases. In germline, CDR1 is LNHDA, CDR2 SQIVND (reference sequence). This CDR3 spans 16 amino acids. The V gene end was trimmed by 10 bases and the J gene end by 2 bases; junction bases not matched to a gene: 7. As DNA, the CDR3 is TGTGCCACCCGGACTAGCGGGGGGGAGCACACAGATACGCAGTATTTT. Protein product: CATRTSGGEHTDTQYF.